This T cell receptor (beta chain) was recorded in a study of cytomegalovirus exposure and HLA in healthy donors. The PCR was carried out with 60 Vbeta primers and 13 Jbeta primers. Only in-frame clones appear in the TCRdb table, and some are missing; sequencing was by immunoSEQ multiplex PCR. Altogether around 130,000 clones are present, 75% to 85% being singletons, with the ten largest covering less than 6.5%. This CDR3 has 15 residues. The ends lost 4 bases at V and 11 bases at J; junction bases unmatched: 13. The germline CDR1 and CDR2 sequences are SNHLY and FYNNEI. This receptor was identified in a middle-aged woman in good health and CMV-seropositive. The sample comprised PBMCs. The V call is TRBV2, the J call TRBJ2-1; 8 bases are shared with TRBD2. The CDR3 region has the DNA TGTGCCAGCAGTGTTACCGGGGGGGCCCAGGGTCAGCAGTTCTTC. Its protein is CASSVTGGAQGQQFF.